This T cell receptor (beta chain) comes out of a study of glioma-infiltrating T cells after dendritic cell vaccination. Across the study: Glioblastoma patients came from Phase I and II dendritic cell vaccination trials. Autologous tumor lysate-pulsed dendritic cell vaccination was given between the early 2000s and the early 2010s.

This CDR3 region has 15 residues. The germline V gene has CDR1 SGHVS and CDR2 FQNEAQ. V shed 5 bases and J shed 2 bases, with 15 bases lying between them. Described time point: after dendritic cell vaccination, including at tumor progression/relapse. Patients had residual fresh-frozen tumor tissue and more than two years of survival data. None of the glioblastoma patients had an isocitrate dehydrogenase mutation. This clone was recorded once. Only in-frame clones appear in the TCRdb table, and some are missing; sequencing was by immunoSEQ multiplex PCR. The table records about 50,000 clones, about 91% of them present only once.

V usage is TRBV7-8 and J usage is TRBJ2-5; the D gene is possibly TRBD2 (6 bases). This receptor was obtained from a human donor with glioblastoma. This sample comprised blood, obtained after dendritic cell vaccination. The CDR3 reads CASSMGVGRQETQYF. Here the CDR3 DNA reads TGTGCCAGCAGCATGGGGGTAGGGAGGCAAGAGACCCAGTACTTC. The whole variable domain, remainder taken from reference TRBV7-8 and TRBJ2-5, is GAGVSQSPRYKVAKRGQDVALRCDPISGHVSLFWYQQALGQGPEFLTYFQNEAQLDKSGLPSDRFFAERPEGSVSTLKIQRTQQEDSAVYLCASSMGVGRQETQYFGPGTRLLVL.